This T cell receptor (beta chain) was sequenced in a study of immune heterogeneity within non-small cell lung tumors. Study conclusions and caveats: Local T-cell clonality tracked local tumor mutational burden; the correlation was moderate but significant (R about 0.35). Site-unique high-frequency clones occurred alongside identical dominant CDR3 beta clonotypes that recurred across tumor sites within a patient.

Bulk tumor genomic DNA, approximately 570 ng per sample, was the template. In surgery, several biopsies were collected from each primary tumor at widely spaced sites. Patients went through curative surgery, and their non-small cell lung cancer was untreated and newly diagnosed. Donors were newly diagnosed non-small cell lung cancer patients having surgery with curative intent. The V gene's germline CDR1 is LNHDA and CDR2 SQIVND (reference sequence). This CDR3 comprises 15 residues. The V and J ends lost 7 bases and 6 bases, in that order; junction bases with no gene match: 10. This clonotype is labeled medium-sized. As yet, its antigen is unknown. Multiplex PCR was performed with 32 V and 13 J primers, and it amplified TCR beta CDR3. TCRdb recomputed calls from the multiplex PCR reads with MiXCR, one row per CDR3 protein. The sample holds more than 9,000 distinct CDR3 sequences; just under 30% are singletons and the top ten take about 7.6%.

Sequencing was performed on lung tumor tissue. The sequence derives from a woman between 55 and 75 years old with non-small cell lung cancer. V usage is TRBV19 and J usage is TRBJ2-1, with 9 positions matching TRBD1. The CDR3 sequence is CASKGGTGFSNEQFF. The CDR3 bases are TGTGCCAGTAAGGGCGGGACAGGGTTTTCCAATGAGCAGTTCTTC.